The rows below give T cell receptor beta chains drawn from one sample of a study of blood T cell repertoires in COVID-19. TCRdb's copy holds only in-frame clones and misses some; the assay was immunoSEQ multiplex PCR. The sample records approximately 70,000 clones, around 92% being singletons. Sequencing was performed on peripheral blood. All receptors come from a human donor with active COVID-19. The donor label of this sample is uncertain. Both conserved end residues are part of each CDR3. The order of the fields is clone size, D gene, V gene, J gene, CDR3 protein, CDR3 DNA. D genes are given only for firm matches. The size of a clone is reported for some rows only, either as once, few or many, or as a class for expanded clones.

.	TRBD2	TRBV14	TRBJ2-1	CASSRISGSIDNEQFF	TGTGCCAGCAGCCGGATTAGCGGGAGTATCGACAATGAGCAGTTCTTC
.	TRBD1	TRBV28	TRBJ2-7	CASSLTSDRPPYEQYF	TGTGCCAGCAGTTTAACTTCGGACAGGCCCCCCTACGAGCAGTACTTC
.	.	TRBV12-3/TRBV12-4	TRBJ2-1	CASSAGTPNEQFF	TGTGCCAGCAGTGCCGGGACTCCCAATGAGCAGTTCTTC
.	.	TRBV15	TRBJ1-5	CATSRDRGVRQPQHF	TGTGCCACCAGCAGAGATCGGGGGGTCCGCCAGCCCCAGCATTTT
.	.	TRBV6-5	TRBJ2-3	CASSSSPDYLTDTQYF	TGTGCCAGCAGTTCCTCCCCCGACTACCTCACAGATACGCAGTATTTT
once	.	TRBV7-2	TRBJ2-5	CASSPLRETQYF	TGTGCCAGCAGCCCTCTTCGGGAGACCCAGTACTTC
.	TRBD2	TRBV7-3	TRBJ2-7	CASSLSPGGGYEQYF	TGTGCCAGCAGCTTATCCCCGGGAGGGGGCTACGAGCAGTACTTC
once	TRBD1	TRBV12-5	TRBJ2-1	CASGRGTGDNEQFF	TGTGCTAGTGGTAGGGGGACAGGGGACAATGAGCAGTTCTTC
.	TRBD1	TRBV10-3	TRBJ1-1	CAITQGVDTEAFF	TGTGCCATCACTCAGGGGGTGGACACTGAAGCTTTCTTT
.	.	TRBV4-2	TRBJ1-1	CASSQEGDTEAFF	TGTGCCAGCAGCCAAGAGGGCGACACTGAAGCTTTCTTT
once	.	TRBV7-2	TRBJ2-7	CASSSGGRSYEQYF	TGTGCCAGCAGCTCAGGGGGGAGGTCCTACGAGCAGTACTTC